A single sample gave rise to the 19 T cell receptor beta chains below, sequenced in a study of blood T cell repertoires in COVID-19. Some clones are missing from TCRdb's copy, which holds only in-frame ones; the method was immunoSEQ multiplex PCR. The sample contains 300,000 to 350,000 clones, about 90% of which appear only once. Sequencing input: PBMCs or T cells enriched from blood (not recorded which). These receptors originate from a woman aged 25 to 39 who had recovered from COVID-19.

The V call is TRBV11-2, the J call TRBJ1-1; 8 nucleotides line up with TRBD1. V shed 5 bases, J shed 0 bases, and the junction held 8 bases outside the gene matches. This CDR3 region has 16 residues. Germline V gives CDR1 SGHAT, CDR2 FQNNGV. CDR3 DNA: TGTGCCAGCAGCCAAAGGACAGGGCGATTGAACACTGAAGCTTTCTTT. It yields the protein CASSQRTGRLNTEAFF.

Only a few counts were recorded for this clone. The gene calls are TRBV5-1 and TRBJ1-6, with a possible D match to TRBD1 (5 bases). The CDR3 is made up of 15 amino acids. V shed 4 bases and J shed 5 bases, with 13 bases lying between them. Germline V gene data show CDR1 as SGHRS and CDR2 as YFSETQ. This chain's CDR3 is CASSARQRNNSPLHF. The CDR3 nucleotides are TGCGCCAGCAGCGCCCGACAGAGGAATAATTCACCCCTCCACTTT.

The chain links TRBV19 to TRBJ1-1; D is unclear. Germline CDR1 and CDR2: LNHDA and SQIVND (reference sequence). Trimming removed 6 bases from V and 2 bases from J, with 7 bases in between. The CDR3 spans 12 residues. CDR3 protein: CASSVRNTEAFF. In nucleotides, the CDR3 is TGTGCCAGTAGCGTCAGAAACACTGAAGCTTTCTTT.

The genes are TRBV6-5 and TRBJ2-5; TRBD1 agrees at 8 bases. The CDR3 covers 15 residues. V lost 2 bases, J lost 5 bases, and 7 bases stayed unmatched. Germline V gene data show CDR1 as MNHEY and CDR2 as SVGAGI. CDR3 coding DNA: TGTGCCAGCAGTTACGCCCCAGGGGGCAGGGAGACCCAGTACTTC. Its translation: CASSYAPGGRETQYF.

V usage is TRBV18 and J usage is TRBJ1-5; no definite D call. The CDR3 runs to 13 residues. The V and J ends lost 2 bases and 4 bases respectively, with 6 bases between them. From germline, CDR1 is KGHSH and CDR2 LQKENI. Here the CDR3 DNA reads TGTGCCAGCTCACCAGCGGCTAATCAGCCCCAGCATTTT. Its translation: CASSPAANQPQHF.

The chain couples TRBV4-3 to TRBJ1-4, with TRBD1 matching over 7 bases. The CDR3 covers 15 residues. V lost 1 base and J lost 5; bases outside the gene matches: 4. Germline CDR1 and CDR2: LGHNA and YSLEER. In DNA form, the CDR3 reads TGCGCCAGCAGCCAAGTACAGGGGAACAATGAAAAACTGTTTTTT. It is translated as CASSQVQGNNEKLFF.

This chain connects TRBV14 to TRBJ1-2; tentative D call: TRBD1 (6 bases). Per the germline V gene, CDR1 is SGHDN and CDR2 is FVKESK. The CDR3 extends over 14 amino acids. Trimming stripped 0 bases from V and 4 bases from J, with 9 bases between. The CDR3 reads CASSQERGGYGYTF. The CDR3 bases are TGTGCCAGCAGCCAAGAGAGGGGGGGCTATGGCTACACCTTC.

This clone has only one observation. This chain uses TRBV10-3 with TRBJ1-5; possible D gene TRBD1, 6 bases. Germline assignment: CDR1 ENHRY and CDR2 SYGVKD. The V gene lost 0 bases and the J gene lost 0 bases, with 9 bases spanning the gap. This CDR3 contains 16 residues. This CDR3 is CAISESTGNSNQPQHF. Here the CDR3 DNA reads TGTGCCATCAGTGAGTCGACAGGTAATAGCAATCAGCCCCAGCATTTT.

The genes are TRBV5-8 and TRBJ1-1; perhaps TRBD1 as D (5 bases). In germline, CDR1 is SGHTS, CDR2 YDEGEE. The ends were cut back, 3 bases at V and 5 bases at J, with 14 bases in the middle. CDR3 size: 14 residues. The DNA for the CDR3 is TGTGCCAGCAGCTCCGAAGGGGCACGGACTGAAGCTTTCTTT. Amino acid sequence: CASSSEGARTEAFF.

The genes are TRBV30 and TRBJ2-2; 10 bases map to TRBD2. The length of the CDR3 is 17 residues. Unmatched junction bases numbered 16, after V lost 4 bases and J lost 8 bases. Germline CDR1 is GTSNPN and CDR2 is SVGIG (reference sequence). The CDR3 nucleotides are TGTGCCTGGACCCCCAGGGGCCTAGCGGGGGTAGTAGGGGAGCTGTTTTTT. As protein: CAWTPRGLAGVVGELFF.

The rearrangement links TRBV11-3 to TRBJ2-1, with 14 bases matching TRBD2. The CDR3 consists of 17 residues. Germline CDR1 and CDR2: SGHNT and YENEEA. The trim removed 5 bases at V and 5 bases at J, leaving 8 bases unmatched. The CDR3 DNA is TGTGCCAGCAGCACCGGACTAGCGGGGGGTGGTAACAATGAGCAGTTCTTC. It yields the protein CASSTGLAGGGNNEQFF.

The rearrangement links TRBV11-2 to TRBJ2-2; 7 nucleotides agree with TRBD1. The CDR3 totals 16 residues. V gave up 3 bases and J gave up 0 bases; unmatched junction bases: 4. CDR1 and CDR2 from the germline V gene are SGHAT and FQNNGV. The CDR3 loop is CASSFPGQTNTGELFF. The CDR3, as DNA: TGTGCCAGCAGCTTTCCGGGACAGACGAACACCGGGGAGCTGTTTTTT.

This chain connects TRBV30 to TRBJ2-1, with a possible D match to TRBD2 (6 bases). From germline, CDR1 is GTSNPN and CDR2 SVGIG (reference sequence). V was pared by 5 bases and J by 5 bases, with 13 bases between. The CDR3 runs 13 residues. CDR3 DNA: TGTGCCTGGGAATGGGGGGACGACAATGAGCAGTTCTTC. Protein sequence: CAWEWGDDNEQFF.

The chain carries TRBV6-5 and TRBJ1-1; weak D call: TRBD1 (6 bases). Per the germline V gene, CDR1 is MNHEY and CDR2 is SVGAGI. This CDR3 is 13 amino acids long. The V and J ends lost 8 bases and 0 bases respectively, with 10 bases between them. The CDR3 is CASLDRLNTEAFF. DNA for the CDR3: TGTGCCAGCCTTGACAGGCTGAACACTGAAGCTTTCTTT.

The chain has TRBV9 and TRBJ2-1; 9 nucleotides line up with TRBD2. V lost 0 bases and J lost 3; bases outside the gene matches: 4. Germline-derived CDR1 and CDR2 are SGDLS and YYNGEE. There are 16 residues in the CDR3. CDR3 DNA: TGTGCCAGCAGCGTAGTGGCGGGGGGGCTCTACAATGAGCAGTTCTTC. Its protein product is CASSVVAGGLYNEQFF. The whole variable domain, filled in from reference TRBV9 and TRBJ2-1, reads DSGVTQTPKHLITATGQRVTLRCSPRSGDLSVYWYQQSLDQGLQFLIQYYNGEERAKGNILERFSAQQFPDLHSELNLSSLELGDSALYFCASSVVAGGLYNEQFFGPGTRLTVL.

This clone was seen only once. The rearrangement joins TRBV29-1 to TRBJ1-1; the match to TRBD1 covers 9 bases. Germline-derived CDR1 and CDR2 are SQVTM and ANQGSEA. This CDR3 contains 14 residues. The ends lost 6 bases at V and 1 base at J; junction bases unmatched: 6. The DNA of the CDR3 is TGCAGCGTCAACAGGGGGCACCGGAACACTGAAGCTTTCTTT. Protein product: CSVNRGHRNTEAFF.

This chain joins TRBV5-6 and TRBJ1-2, with 10 bases matching TRBD1. The trim removed 4 bases at V and 5 bases at J, leaving 8 bases unmatched. The V gene's germline CDR1 is SGHDT and CDR2 YYEEEE. CDR3 length equals 15 residues. Written as DNA, the CDR3 is TGTGCCAGCAGCCGCGTCGGACAGGGGGTATATGGCTACACCTTC. This encodes CASSRVGQGVYGYTF.

The V gene is TRBV27, the J gene TRBJ1-5; 10 bases are a match to TRBD1. Germline values: CDR1 MNHEY, CDR2 SMNVEV (reference sequence). V gave up 8 bases and J gave up 5 bases; unmatched junction bases: 3. The CDR3 is made up of 13 amino acids. This CDR3 is CASSDRGDQPQHF. Here the CDR3 DNA reads TGTGCCAGCTCGGACAGGGGGGATCAGCCCCAGCATTTT.

The count of this clone is one. V usage is TRBV7-9 and J usage is TRBJ1-6; 8 bases fit TRBD1. This CDR3 has 19 amino acids. Unmatched junction bases numbered 15, after V lost 5 bases and J lost 3 bases. The germline gives CDR1 SEHNR, CDR2 FQNEAQ (reference sequence). CDR3 residues: CASSHDVPGGLFYNSPLHF. The DNA of the CDR3 is TGTGCCAGCAGCCACGATGTACCAGGGGGCTTATTCTATAATTCACCCCTCCACTTT.